This T cell receptor beta chain was captured in a study of shared clonotypes between healthy human individuals. The CDR3 spans 16 residues. The germline V and J ends were trimmed by 1 base and 0 bases, with 11 bases remaining between them. The germline CDR1 and CDR2 sequences are SEHNR and FQNEAQ (reference sequence). The team ran DNA from unsorted PBMCs on ten immunoSEQ deep assay plates for sequencing. Per the original methods: ImmunoSEQ output held junction-only sequences without quality scores, so filtering differed. Assay used: immunoSEQ multiplex PCR; TCRdb lists only in-frame clones, some missing. D and trimming were read from the DNA, whereas the V and J calls and clone size are those reported in that table. Counted here are 450,000 to 500,000 clones, over 75% occurring once; the ten biggest clones make up about an eighth.

The chain couples TRBV7-9 to TRBJ2-3; tentative D call: TRBD2 (6 bases). This receptor was identified in a woman in her thirties or forties in good health. Some clones in this sample may be carry-over from other donors' samples. Material: PBMCs. Here the CDR3 DNA reads TGTGCCAGCAGCTTAGTTATAGCGGAAAGCACAGATACGCAGTATTTT. Protein: CASSLVIAESTDTQYF.